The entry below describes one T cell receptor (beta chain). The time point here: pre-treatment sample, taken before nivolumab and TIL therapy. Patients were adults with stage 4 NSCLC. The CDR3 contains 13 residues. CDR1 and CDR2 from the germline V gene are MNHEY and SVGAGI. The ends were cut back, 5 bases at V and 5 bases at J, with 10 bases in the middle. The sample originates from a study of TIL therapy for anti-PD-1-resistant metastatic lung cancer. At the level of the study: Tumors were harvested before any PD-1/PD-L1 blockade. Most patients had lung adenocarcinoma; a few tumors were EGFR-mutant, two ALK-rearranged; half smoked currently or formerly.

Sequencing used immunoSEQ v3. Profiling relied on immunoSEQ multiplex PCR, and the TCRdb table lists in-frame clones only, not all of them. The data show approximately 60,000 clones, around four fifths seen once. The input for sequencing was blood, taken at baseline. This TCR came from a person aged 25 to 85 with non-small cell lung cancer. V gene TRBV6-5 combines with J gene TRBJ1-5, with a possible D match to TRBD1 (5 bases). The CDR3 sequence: CASSVRDDQPQHF. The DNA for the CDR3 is TGTGCCAGCAGTGTCAGGGACGATCAGCCCCAGCATTTT.